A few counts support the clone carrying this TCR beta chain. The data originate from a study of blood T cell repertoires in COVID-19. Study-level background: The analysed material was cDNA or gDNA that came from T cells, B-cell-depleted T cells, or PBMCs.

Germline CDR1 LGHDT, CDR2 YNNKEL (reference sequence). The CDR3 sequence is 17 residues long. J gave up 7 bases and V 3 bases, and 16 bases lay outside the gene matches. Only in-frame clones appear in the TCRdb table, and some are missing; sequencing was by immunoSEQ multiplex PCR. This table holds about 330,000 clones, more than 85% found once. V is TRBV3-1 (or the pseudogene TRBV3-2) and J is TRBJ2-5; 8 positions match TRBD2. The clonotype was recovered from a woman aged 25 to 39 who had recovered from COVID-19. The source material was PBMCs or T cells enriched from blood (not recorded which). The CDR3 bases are TGTGCCAGCAGCCAGACAGCGGGAGAGCGCCCCGGTCGGACCCAGTACTTC. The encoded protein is CASSQTAGERPGRTQYF.